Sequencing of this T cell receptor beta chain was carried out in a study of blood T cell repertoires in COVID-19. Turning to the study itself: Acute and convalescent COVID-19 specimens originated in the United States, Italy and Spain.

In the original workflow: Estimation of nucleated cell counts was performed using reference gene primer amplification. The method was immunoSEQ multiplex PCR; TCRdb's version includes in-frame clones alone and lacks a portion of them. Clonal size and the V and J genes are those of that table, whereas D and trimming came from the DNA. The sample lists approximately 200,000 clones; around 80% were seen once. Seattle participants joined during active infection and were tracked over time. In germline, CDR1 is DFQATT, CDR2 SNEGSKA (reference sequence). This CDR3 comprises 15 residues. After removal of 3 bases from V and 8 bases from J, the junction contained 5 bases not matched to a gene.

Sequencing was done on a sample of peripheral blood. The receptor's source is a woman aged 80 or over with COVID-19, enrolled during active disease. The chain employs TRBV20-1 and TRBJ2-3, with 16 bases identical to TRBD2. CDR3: CSASGTSGGAGTQYF. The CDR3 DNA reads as TGCAGTGCTAGTGGGACTAGCGGGGGGGCCGGTACGCAGTATTTT.